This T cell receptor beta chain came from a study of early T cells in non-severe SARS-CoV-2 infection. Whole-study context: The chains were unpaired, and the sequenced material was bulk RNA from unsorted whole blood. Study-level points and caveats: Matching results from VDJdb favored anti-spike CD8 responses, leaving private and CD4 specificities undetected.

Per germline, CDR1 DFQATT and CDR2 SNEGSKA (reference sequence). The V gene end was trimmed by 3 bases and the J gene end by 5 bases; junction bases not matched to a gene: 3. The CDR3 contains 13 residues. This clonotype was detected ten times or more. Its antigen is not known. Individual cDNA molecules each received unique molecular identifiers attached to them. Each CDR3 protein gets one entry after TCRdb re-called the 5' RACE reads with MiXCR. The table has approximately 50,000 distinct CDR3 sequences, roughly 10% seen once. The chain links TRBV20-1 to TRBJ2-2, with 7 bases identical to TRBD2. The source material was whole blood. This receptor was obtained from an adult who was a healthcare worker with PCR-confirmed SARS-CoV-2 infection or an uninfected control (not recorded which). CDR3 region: CSASTGGTGELFF. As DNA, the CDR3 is TGCAGTGCTAGTACGGGAGGAACCGGGGAGCTGTTTTTT.